This T cell receptor (beta chain) was identified in a study of cytomegalovirus exposure and HLA in healthy donors. Whole-study findings and limits: Analysis was carried out at a later point, and it linked a missense DCLRE1C variant to TCR beta V- and J-gene trimming.

In regard to this clone: Its antigen is as yet unknown.

Germline CDR1 and CDR2: SGHRS and YFSETQ. The V end lost 4 bases, the J end lost 4 bases, and 25 bases lay between the germline ends. There are 18 residues in the CDR3. The PCR made use of 60 Vbeta and 13 Jbeta primers. Produced via immunoSEQ multiplex PCR; TCRdb's table is partial and in-frame only. The table records 140,000 or so clones, approximately 72% of them present only once. The receptor comes from a woman aged 60-75 years in good health and CMV-seronegative. Material for sequencing was PBMCs. The V gene is TRBV5-1, the J gene TRBJ2-3, with a tentative D call TRBD1 (7 bases). The CDR3 sequence: CASSEARPGGSVADTQYF. DNA for the CDR3: TGCGCCAGCAGCGAAGCAAGACCAGGGGGGAGCGTGGCAGATACGCAGTATTTT.